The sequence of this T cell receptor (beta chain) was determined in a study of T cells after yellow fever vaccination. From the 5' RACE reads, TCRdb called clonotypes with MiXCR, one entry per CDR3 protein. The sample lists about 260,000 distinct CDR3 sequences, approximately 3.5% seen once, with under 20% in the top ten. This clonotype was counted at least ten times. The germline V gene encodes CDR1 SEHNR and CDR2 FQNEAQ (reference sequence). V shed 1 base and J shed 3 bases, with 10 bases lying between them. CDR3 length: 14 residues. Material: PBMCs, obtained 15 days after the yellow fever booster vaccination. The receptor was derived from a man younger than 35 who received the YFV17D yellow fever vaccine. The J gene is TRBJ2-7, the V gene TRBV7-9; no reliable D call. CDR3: CASSLVRPNYEQYF. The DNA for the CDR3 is TGTGCCAGCAGCTTAGTTCGGCCGAACTACGAGCAGTACTTC.